This T cell receptor beta chain was sequenced in a study of glioma-infiltrating T cells after dendritic cell vaccination. About the study: Patients received three intradermal dendritic cell vaccine injections at biweekly intervals.

The PCR used 60 V beta and 13 J beta primers. The assay was immunoSEQ multiplex PCR, and TCRdb's table has in-frame clones only and misses some. The data contain tens of thousands of clones, approximately 81% of them singletons. Time point: after dendritic cell vaccination, including at tumor progression/relapse. Losses at the gene ends were 3 bases for V and 1 base for J; bases not matched to a gene: 2. The CDR3 has 14 amino acids. Per germline, CDR1 SGHAT and CDR2 FQNNGV. The sequenced sample was blood, obtained after dendritic cell vaccination. The TCR was taken from a human donor with glioblastoma. The chain carries TRBV11-2 and TRBJ1-1; 7 bases align to TRBD1. The CDR3 protein is CASSFRQGNTEAFF. CDR3 nucleotide sequence: TGTGCCAGCAGCTTTCGACAGGGGAACACTGAAGCTTTCTTT.